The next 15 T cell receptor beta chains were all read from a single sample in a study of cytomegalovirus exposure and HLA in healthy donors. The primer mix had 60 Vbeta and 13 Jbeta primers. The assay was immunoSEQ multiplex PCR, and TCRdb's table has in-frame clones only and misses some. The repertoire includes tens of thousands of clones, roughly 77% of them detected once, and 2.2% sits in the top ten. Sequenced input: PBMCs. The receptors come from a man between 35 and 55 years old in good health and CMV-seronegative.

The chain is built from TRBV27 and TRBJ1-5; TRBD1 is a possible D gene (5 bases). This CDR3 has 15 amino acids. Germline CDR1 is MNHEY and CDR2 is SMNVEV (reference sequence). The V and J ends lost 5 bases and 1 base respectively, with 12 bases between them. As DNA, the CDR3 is TGTGCCAGCAGTACCTCGGGGGGGAGCAATCAGCCCCAGCATTTT. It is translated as CASSTSGGSNQPQHF.

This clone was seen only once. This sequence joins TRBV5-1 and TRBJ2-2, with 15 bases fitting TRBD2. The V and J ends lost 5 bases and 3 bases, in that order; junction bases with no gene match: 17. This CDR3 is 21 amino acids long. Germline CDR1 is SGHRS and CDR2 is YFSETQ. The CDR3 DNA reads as TGCGCCAGCAGTTTGAGACCTCTGGGACTAGCGGGGGGTGAATACACCGGGGAGCTGTTTTTT. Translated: CASSLRPLGLAGGEYTGELFF.

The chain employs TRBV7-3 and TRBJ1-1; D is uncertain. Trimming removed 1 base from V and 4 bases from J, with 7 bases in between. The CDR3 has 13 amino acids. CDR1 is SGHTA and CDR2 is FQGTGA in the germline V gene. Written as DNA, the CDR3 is TGTGCCAGCAGCTTAAACGTGGCCACTGAAGCTTTCTTT. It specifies CASSLNVATEAFF.

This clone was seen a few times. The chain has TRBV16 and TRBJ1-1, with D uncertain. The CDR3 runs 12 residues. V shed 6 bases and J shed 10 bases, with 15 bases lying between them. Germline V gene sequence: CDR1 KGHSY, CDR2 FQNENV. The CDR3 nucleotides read TGTGCCAGCAGTCTAAACCGGGGTCGAGCTTTCTTT. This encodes CASSLNRGRAFF.

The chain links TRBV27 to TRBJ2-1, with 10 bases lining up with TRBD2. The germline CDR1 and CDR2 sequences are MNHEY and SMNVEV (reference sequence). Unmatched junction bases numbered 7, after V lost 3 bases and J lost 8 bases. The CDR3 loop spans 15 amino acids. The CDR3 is CASSLPSGRDYEQFF. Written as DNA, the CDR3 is TGTGCCAGCAGTTTGCCCAGCGGGAGGGATTATGAGCAGTTCTTC.

The CDR3 nucleotides are TGTGCCAGTAGTACCGGGACAGGGGGTGGGAGCAATCAGCCCCAGCATTTT. It codes for CASSTGTGGGSNQPQHF. The chain joins TRBV19 to TRBJ1-5; 11 nucleotides align to TRBD1. Germline V gene sequence: CDR1 LNHDA, CDR2 SQIVND (reference sequence). Trimming at V came to 4 bases and at J to 1 base, leaving 6 bases not matched to a gene. CDR3 length: 17 residues.

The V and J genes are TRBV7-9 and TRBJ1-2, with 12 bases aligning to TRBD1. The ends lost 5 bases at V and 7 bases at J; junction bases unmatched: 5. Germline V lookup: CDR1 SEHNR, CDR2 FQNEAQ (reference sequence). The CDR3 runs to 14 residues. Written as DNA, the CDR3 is TGTGCCAGCAGCCTGGGACAGGGGGCGTTTGGCTACACCTTC. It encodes CASSLGQGAFGYTF.

CDR3 coding DNA: TGTGCCAGCAGCCCCGCCAGGGGGCCTCGGGAGACCCAGTACTTC. This encodes CASSPARGPRETQYF. This chain connects TRBV11-3 to TRBJ2-5; the match to TRBD1 covers 8 bases. Germline V gene lookup returns CDR1 SGHNT and CDR2 YENEEA. This CDR3 spans 15 amino acids. Losses at the gene ends were 5 bases for V and 5 bases for J; bases not matched to a gene: 10.

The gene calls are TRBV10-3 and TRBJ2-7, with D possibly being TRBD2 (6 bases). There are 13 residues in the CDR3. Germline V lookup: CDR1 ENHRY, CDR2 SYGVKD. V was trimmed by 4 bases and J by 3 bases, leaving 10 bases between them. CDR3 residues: CAISGDSNYEQYF. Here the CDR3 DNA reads TGTGCCATCAGTGGGGACTCAAACTACGAGCAGTACTTC.

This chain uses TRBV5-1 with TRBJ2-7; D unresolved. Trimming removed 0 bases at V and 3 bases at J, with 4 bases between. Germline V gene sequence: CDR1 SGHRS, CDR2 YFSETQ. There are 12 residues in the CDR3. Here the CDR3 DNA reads TGCGCCAGCAGCTTGGATCACTACGAGCAGTACTTC. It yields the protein CASSLDHYEQYF.

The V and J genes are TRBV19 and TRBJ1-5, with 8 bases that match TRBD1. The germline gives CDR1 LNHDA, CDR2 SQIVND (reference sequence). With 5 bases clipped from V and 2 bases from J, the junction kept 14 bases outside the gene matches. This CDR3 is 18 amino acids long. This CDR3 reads CASSRLTGTGMGNQPQHF. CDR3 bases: TGTGCCAGTAGTCGTCTAACCGGGACAGGAATGGGCAATCAGCCCCAGCATTTT.

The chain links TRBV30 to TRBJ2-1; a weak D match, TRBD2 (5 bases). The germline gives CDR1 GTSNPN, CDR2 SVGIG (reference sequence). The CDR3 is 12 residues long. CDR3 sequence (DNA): TGTGCTGTGGAGGCTGCCAGCAATGAGCAGTTCTTC. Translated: CAVEAASNEQFF.

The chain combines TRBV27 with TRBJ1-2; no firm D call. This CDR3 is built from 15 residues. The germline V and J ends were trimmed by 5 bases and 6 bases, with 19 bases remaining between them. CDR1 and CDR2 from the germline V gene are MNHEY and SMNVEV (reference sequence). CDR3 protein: CASSLTPSDINGYTF. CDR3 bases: TGTGCCAGCAGTCTCACCCCGTCCGACATAAATGGCTACACCTTC.

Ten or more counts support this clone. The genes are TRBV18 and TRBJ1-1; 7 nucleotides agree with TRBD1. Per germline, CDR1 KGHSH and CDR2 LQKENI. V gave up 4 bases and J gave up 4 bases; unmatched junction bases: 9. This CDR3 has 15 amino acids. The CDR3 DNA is TGTGCCAGCTCACAACTCGACAGGGTCGGCACTGAAGCTTTCTTT. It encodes CASSQLDRVGTEAFF.

DNA of the CDR3: TGCAGTGCTATGAGTGAGGAGACCCAGTACTTC. Encoded protein: CSAMSEETQYF. The J gene is TRBJ2-5, the V gene TRBV20-1, with no clear D. This CDR3 spans 11 amino acids. Germline V gene sequence: CDR1 DFQATT, CDR2 SNEGSKA (reference sequence). V was cut by 4 bases and J by 5 bases, with 8 bases left in between.